A selection of T cell receptor beta chains follows, all from one sample in a study of T cells in Graves' hyperthyroidism and ophthalmopathy. TCRdb re-derived calls from the multiplex PCR reads in MiXCR, one entry per CDR3 protein. The sample yields hundreds of thousands of distinct CDR3 sequences, less than 25% seen once. Sequenced material: blood. The receptors were gathered from an older woman with Graves' ophthalmopathy. The CDR3 runs from the conserved cysteine through the conserved F or W. Each record gives: CDR3 protein, CDR3 DNA, J gene, clone size, V gene, D gene. The D gene is left open where the match is weak. Expanded clones are given a class, and other clones once, few, many or no size at all.

CDR3aa: CATSWGVTEAFF
CDR3nt: TGTGCCACCAGCTGGGGTGTGACTGAAGCTTTCTTT
j_gene: TRBJ1-1
abundance: many
v_gene: TRBV15
d_gene: -

CDR3aa: CASSSGTSRRNTGELFF
CDR3nt: TGTGCCAGCAGCTCAGGGACCAGCAGGAGGAACACCGGGGAGCTGTTTTTT
j_gene: TRBJ2-2
abundance: -
v_gene: TRBV7-3
d_gene: -

CDR3aa: CASSSNRVEGYTF
CDR3nt: TGTGCCAGCAGCTCAAACAGGGTTGAGGGCTACACCTTC
j_gene: TRBJ1-2
abundance: few
v_gene: TRBV7-9
d_gene: -

CDR3aa: CASSLAGEYGYTF
CDR3nt: TGTGCCAGCAGCTTAGCGGGGGAATATGGCTACACCTTC
j_gene: TRBJ1-2
abundance: many
v_gene: TRBV7-9
d_gene: -

CDR3aa: CASSSHGWGGAEDTQYF
CDR3nt: TGTGCCAGCAGCTCCCACGGGTGGGGGGGGGCGGAAGATACGCAGTATTTT
j_gene: TRBJ2-3
abundance: -
v_gene: TRBV9
d_gene: -

CDR3aa: CASSIGQETQYF
CDR3nt: TGTGCCAGTAGTATAGGACAAGAGACCCAGTACTTC
j_gene: TRBJ2-5
abundance: few
v_gene: TRBV19
d_gene: -

CDR3aa: CAISEGLGAAGNSPLHF
CDR3nt: TGTGCCATCAGTGAAGGGTTGGGGGCGGCTGGAAATTCACCCCTCCACTTT
j_gene: TRBJ1-6
abundance: few
v_gene: TRBV10-3
d_gene: -

CDR3aa: CTTEYRGNTGELFF
CDR3nt: TGCACCACCGAGTACAGGGGCAACACCGGGGAGCTGTTTTTT
j_gene: TRBJ2-2
abundance: -
v_gene: TRBV20-1
d_gene: TRBD1

CDR3aa: CSAKLAGNYNEQFF
CDR3nt: TGCAGTGCTAAGCTAGCGGGGAACTACAATGAGCAGTTCTTC
j_gene: TRBJ2-1
abundance: few
v_gene: TRBV20-1
d_gene: TRBD2

CDR3aa: CASSIGGMHTEAFF
CDR3nt: TGTGCCAGTAGTATAGGGGGTATGCACACTGAAGCTTTCTTT
j_gene: TRBJ1-1
abundance: once
v_gene: TRBV19
d_gene: -

CDR3aa: CASSLGQAPMAGELFF
CDR3nt: TGCGCCAGCAGCCTCGGACAGGCCCCGATGGCCGGGGAGCTGTTTTTT
j_gene: TRBJ2-2
abundance: few
v_gene: TRBV5-1
d_gene: TRBD1

CDR3aa: CASSLTGFGSDTQYF
CDR3nt: TGTGCCAGCAGCTTAACCGGGTTCGGAAGTGATACGCAGTATTTT
j_gene: TRBJ2-3
abundance: many
v_gene: TRBV7-9
d_gene: -

CDR3aa: CASSPWTGRNEQFF
CDR3nt: TGTGCCAGCAGCCCTTGGACAGGCCGCAATGAGCAGTTCTTC
j_gene: TRBJ2-1
abundance: many
v_gene: TRBV7-2
d_gene: TRBD1

CDR3aa: CASSQVRGFNEKLFF
CDR3nt: TGCGCCAGCAGCCAAGTGAGAGGGTTTAATGAAAAACTGTTTTTT
j_gene: TRBJ1-4
abundance: few
v_gene: TRBV4-1
d_gene: -

CDR3aa: CSVDRPGQGDGYTF
CDR3nt: TGCAGCGTTGACCGACCGGGACAGGGTGATGGCTACACCTTC
j_gene: TRBJ1-2
abundance: few
v_gene: TRBV29-1
d_gene: TRBD1

CDR3aa: CSVEGVAGAYNEQFF
CDR3nt: TGCAGCGTTGAAGGGGTAGCGGGAGCATACAATGAGCAGTTCTTC
j_gene: TRBJ2-1
abundance: -
v_gene: TRBV29-1
d_gene: TRBD2

CDR3aa: CASSIWGVSLKGELFF
CDR3nt: TGTGCCAGTAGTATTTGGGGGGTCTCTCTCAAGGGGGAGCTGTTTTTT
j_gene: TRBJ2-2
abundance: -
v_gene: TRBV19
d_gene: -

CDR3aa: CASRRDSTDTQYF
CDR3nt: TGTGCCAGCAGGCGGGACAGCACAGATACGCAGTATTTT
j_gene: TRBJ2-3
abundance: -
v_gene: TRBV6-2/TRBV6-3
d_gene: -

CDR3aa: CSVGQGLGGYTF
CDR3nt: TGCAGTGTTGGACAGGGGCTTGGGGGCTACACCTTC
j_gene: TRBJ1-2
abundance: -
v_gene: TRBV20-1
d_gene: TRBD1

CDR3aa: CASTTQGRDGYTF
CDR3nt: TGCGCCAGCACCACACAGGGTAGGGATGGCTACACCTTC
j_gene: TRBJ1-2
abundance: few
v_gene: TRBV10-2
d_gene: -

CDR3aa: CAISPSGRVPDTQYF
CDR3nt: TGTGCCATCAGTCCAAGCGGGAGGGTCCCAGATACGCAGTATTTT
j_gene: TRBJ2-3
abundance: -
v_gene: TRBV10-3
d_gene: TRBD2

CDR3aa: CSASSGSIYNEQFF
CDR3nt: TGCAGTGCTTCTAGCGGGAGTATCTACAATGAGCAGTTCTTC
j_gene: TRBJ2-1
abundance: few
v_gene: TRBV20-1
d_gene: TRBD2

CDR3aa: CASHRDQYF
CDR3nt: TGTGCCAGCCATCGGGACCAGTACTTC
j_gene: TRBJ2-5
abundance: -
v_gene: TRBV2
d_gene: -

CDR3aa: CASSHGTEKSSPLHF
CDR3nt: TGTGCCAGCAGCCACGGGACCGAAAAGAGTTCACCCCTCCACTTT
j_gene: TRBJ1-6
abundance: -
v_gene: TRBV3-1
d_gene: -

CDR3aa: CAISEGSGRAYEQYF
CDR3nt: TGTGCCATCAGTGAGGGGAGCGGGAGGGCCTACGAGCAGTACTTC
j_gene: TRBJ2-7
abundance: few
v_gene: TRBV10-3
d_gene: TRBD2

CDR3aa: CASSWLAGTGSEQFF
CDR3nt: TGTGCCAGTAGTTGGCTAGCGGGAACGGGGAGTGAGCAGTTCTTC
j_gene: TRBJ2-1
abundance: few
v_gene: TRBV11-1
d_gene: TRBD2